The clone carrying this TCR beta chain was detected only once. Its target is not known. Survey-level resolution applied to immunoSEQ assay v3.0. Sequencing of each sample targeted 40,000-50,000 T-cell genomes. Libraries were prepared by immunoSEQ multiplex PCR; TCRdb keeps only in-frame clonotypes and omits some of them. The sample lists fewer than 35,000 clones, approximately 85% occurring once. The data belong to a study of long-term antiretroviral therapy in people with HIV. Study results and limitations: With ART, diversity went up but was still lower than in transplant donor controls. Collection spanned 2004 to 2017; ART regimens may be less effective than current ones.

Every donor had one or more pre-ART and two or more post-ART PBMC samples. CDR1 and CDR2 from the germline V gene are MNHNY and SVGAGI (reference sequence). This CDR3 region has 13 residues. This clonotype was sampled from a man aged 18 to 30 with HIV. The sample was unsorted PBMCs, taken around 3.3 years after starting antiretroviral therapy. V gene TRBV6-6 combines with J gene TRBJ1-1, with 7 bases lining up with TRBD1. CDR3 region: CEVQGGQGTEAFF. The CDR3 DNA reads as TGTGAAGTTCAGGGGGGGCAGGGAACTGAAGCTTTCTTT.